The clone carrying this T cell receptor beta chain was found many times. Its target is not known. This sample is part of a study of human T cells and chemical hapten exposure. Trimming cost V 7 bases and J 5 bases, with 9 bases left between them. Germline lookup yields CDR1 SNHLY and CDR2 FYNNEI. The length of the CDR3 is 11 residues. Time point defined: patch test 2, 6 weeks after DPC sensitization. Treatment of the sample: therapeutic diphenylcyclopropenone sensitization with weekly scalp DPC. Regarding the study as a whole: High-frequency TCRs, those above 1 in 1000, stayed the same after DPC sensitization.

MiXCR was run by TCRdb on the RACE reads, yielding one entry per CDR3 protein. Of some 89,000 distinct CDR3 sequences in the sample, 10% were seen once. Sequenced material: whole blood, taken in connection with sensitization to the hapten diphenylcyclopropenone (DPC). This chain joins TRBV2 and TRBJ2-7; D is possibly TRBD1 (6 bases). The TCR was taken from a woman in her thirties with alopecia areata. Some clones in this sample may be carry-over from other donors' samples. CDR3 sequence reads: CASTGQNEQYF. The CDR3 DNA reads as TGTGCCAGCACTGGACAGAACGAGCAGTACTTC.